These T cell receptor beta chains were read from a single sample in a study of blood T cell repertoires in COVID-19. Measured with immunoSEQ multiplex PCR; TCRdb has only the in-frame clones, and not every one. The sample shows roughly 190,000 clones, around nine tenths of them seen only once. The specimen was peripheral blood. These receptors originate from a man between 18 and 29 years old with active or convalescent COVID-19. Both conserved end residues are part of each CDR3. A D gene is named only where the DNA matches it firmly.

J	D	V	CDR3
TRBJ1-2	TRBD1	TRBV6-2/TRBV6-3	CASSSPGQGVPNYGYTF
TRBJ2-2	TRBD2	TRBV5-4	CASSLKSVGGTGELFF
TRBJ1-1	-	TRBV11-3	CASSLGTARVNTEAFF
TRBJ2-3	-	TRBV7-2	CASSLVTSTQYF
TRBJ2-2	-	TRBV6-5	CASSYSAGTGELFF
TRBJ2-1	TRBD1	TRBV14	CASSQDLGQGDNEQFF
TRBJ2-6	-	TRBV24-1	CATSEGTGSGANVLTF
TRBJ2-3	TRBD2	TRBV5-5	CASSRRLAGQNTDTQYF
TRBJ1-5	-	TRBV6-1	CASSELRQPQHF
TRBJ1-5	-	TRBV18	CASSLTHGENQPQHF
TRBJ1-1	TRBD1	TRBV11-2	CASSWLTGEAFF
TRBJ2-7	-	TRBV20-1	CSAYFAYEQYF
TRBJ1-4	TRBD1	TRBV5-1	CASSLSGQGNEKLFF
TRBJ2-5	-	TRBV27	CASSLNSGVWETQYF
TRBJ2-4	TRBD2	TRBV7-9	CASSLVYGVAGDSIQYF
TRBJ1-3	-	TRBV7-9	CASSAREQGSGNTIYF
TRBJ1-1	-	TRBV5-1	CASSLERGSAEAFF
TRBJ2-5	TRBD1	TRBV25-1	CASSVGTGIETQYF
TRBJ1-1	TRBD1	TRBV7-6	CASSPSFGTALNTEAFF
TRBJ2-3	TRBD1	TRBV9	CASSVVRTGNLGAQYF
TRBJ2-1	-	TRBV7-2	CASSLGAGGNEQFF
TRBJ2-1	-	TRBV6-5	CASRQTDYNEQFF
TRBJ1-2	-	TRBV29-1	CSGFNRGGGGYTF
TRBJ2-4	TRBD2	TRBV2	CASSGEGAKNIQYF
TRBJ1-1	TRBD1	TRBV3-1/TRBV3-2	CASSRQGLLGEAFF
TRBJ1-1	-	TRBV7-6	CASSLVGGMNTEAFF
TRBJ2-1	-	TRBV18	CASSLSQGIHEQFF
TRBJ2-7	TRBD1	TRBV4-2	CASSHTPGQGFGEQYF
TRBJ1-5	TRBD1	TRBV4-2	CASSQWTGNFLAQHF
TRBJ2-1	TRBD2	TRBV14	CASSQDRSGRGDEQFF
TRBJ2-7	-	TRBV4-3	CASSPPGALVYEQYF
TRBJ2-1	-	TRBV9	CASSLRTVGSYNEQFF
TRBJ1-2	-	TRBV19	CASSIEARDRYGYTF
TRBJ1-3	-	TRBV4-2	CASSQAPAGTAGNTIYF
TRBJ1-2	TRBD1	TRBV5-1	CASSLRPEGQGYGYTF
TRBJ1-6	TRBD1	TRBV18	CASSPDRQGAGSPLHF
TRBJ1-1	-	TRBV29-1	CSVEVRQLLRNTEAFF
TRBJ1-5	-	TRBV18	CASSPNGLSNQPQHF
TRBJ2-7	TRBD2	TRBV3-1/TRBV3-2	CASSQKAGGVVYEQYF
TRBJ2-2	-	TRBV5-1	CASSLQASNTGELFF
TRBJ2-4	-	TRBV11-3	CASSFGRDGSLAKNIQYF
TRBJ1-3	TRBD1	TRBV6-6	CASSQYGGRQGNVGNTIYF
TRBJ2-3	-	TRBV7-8	CASSRGGTDTQYF
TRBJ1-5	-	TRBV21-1	CASSKEGDRVNQPQHF
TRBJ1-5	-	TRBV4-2	CASSQEQGGSQPQHF
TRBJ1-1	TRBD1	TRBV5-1	CASSGDRGRPMNTEAFF
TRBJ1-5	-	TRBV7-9	CASSLGRQAPNQPQHF
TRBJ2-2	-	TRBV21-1	CASSKVAPGVAGRSGTGELFF
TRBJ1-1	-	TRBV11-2	CASSLGGRVNTEAFF
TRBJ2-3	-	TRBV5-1	CASSLTSTDTQYF
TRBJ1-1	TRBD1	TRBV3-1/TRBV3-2	CASSSRTGNTEAFF
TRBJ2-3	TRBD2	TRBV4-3	CASSQYRRGGSPSDTQYF
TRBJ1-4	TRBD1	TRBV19	CASSILSRGLEKLFF
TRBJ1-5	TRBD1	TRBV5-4	CASSGTGGPGPDQPQHF
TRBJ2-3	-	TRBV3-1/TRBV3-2	CASSQGGGRTDTQYF
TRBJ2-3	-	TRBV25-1	CASSDGNTQYF